A selection of T cell receptor beta chains follows, all from one sample in a study of T cell clonotyping in hematopoietic cell transplantation. Sequencing used immunoSEQ multiplex PCR; TCRdb keeps in-frame clones, though not all of them. Among around 80,000 clones, almost 97% were seen once, and the ten largest hold under 2%. The material sequenced was peripheral blood mononuclear cells, taken before stem cell transplant. These receptor sequences come from a woman aged 45-59 years with acute myeloid leukemia. Some clones in this sample may be carry-over from other donors' samples. CDR3s include the opening cysteine and the closing phenylalanine or tryptophan. The D gene is left open where the match is weak.

TRBV19	TRBD2	CASKTSGRADTQYF
TRBV13	NA	CASSLGVGNTEAFF
TRBV5-6	TRBD1	CASSFSDRGETTDTQYF
TRBV11-2	NA	CASHGSGGNTIYF
TRBV2	NA	CASGRGDYGYTF
TRBV30	NA	CAWSVVGSSGANVLTF
TRBV27	NA	CASSPFGGVIGETQYF
TRBV7-3	TRBD1	CASSTTGGYEQYF
TRBV5-1	TRBD2	CASSLKRGSYNEQFF
TRBV19	TRBD1	CASSMEGAIGIEAFF
TRBV28	NA	CASRESGSTNEKLFF
TRBV5-6	NA	CASSLVWAEQYF
TRBV2	NA	CASSQGMNTEAFF
TRBV29-1	NA	CSVFTGETQYF
TRBV11-3	NA	CASSLGPGTTEAFF
TRBV28	NA	CASSFSEGGRHF
TRBV6-5	TRBD2	CASSRSGGRGETQYF
TRBV9	NA	CASSMRGENTGELFF
TRBV28	NA	CASSQRVGYTF
TRBV21-1	NA	CASSKRTGLEQYF
TRBV27	NA	CASSPSQVTYEQYF
TRBV6-6	NA	CASSYDSDQPQHF
TRBV7-8	NA	CASSSRLSGNTIYF
TRBV19	TRBD1	CASSALQGGETQYF
TRBV19	TRBD1	CASSMGQGPYYGYTF
TRBV5-1	NA	CASSLPKTSLETQYF
TRBV30	NA	CAWSAFAGEQFF
TRBV7-9	NA	CASSLPGSSYNEQFF
TRBV30	NA	CAWIPGRLYGYTF
TRBV5-6	NA	CASSLRPPGSGANVLTF
TRBV6-6	NA	CASSSFDLLEAFF
TRBV5-4	TRBD1	CASSLVFRDPGGEQYF
TRBV7-8	TRBD1	CASSLTGGPAAFF